This TCR beta chain was identified in a study of OX40 agonist ivuxolimab in advanced cancers. The study in broad terms: Ivuxolimab was an agonistic, fully human IgG2 monoclonal antibody directed against OX40 (CD134), a costimulatory receptor. Intravenous ivuxolimab was administered to patients every 2 weeks at six dose levels: 0.01, 0.1, 0.3, 1.5, 3 and 10 mg/kg. Of the approximately 53 patients in dose escalation, around 20 had hepatocellular carcinoma, roughly 15 had melanoma, 9 had renal cell carcinoma and 9 had head and neck cancer. The dose-escalation cohort was roughly 80% male with a mean age of about 54 years, ranging from 23 to 79. Patients were allowed to have had prior anti-PD-1, anti-PD-L1 or anti-CTLA-4 therapy, and approximately 40% of the dose-escalation patients had been treated with checkpoint inhibitors. Partial responses occurred in three dose-escalation patients, of whom one had hepatocellular carcinoma and two had cutaneous melanoma. The point of sequencing TCRbeta in the periphery was to test whether ivuxolimab changed TCR sequence diversity and drove clonal T-cell expansion. The paper reports the monotherapy dose-escalation portion (N of about 50 patients) of the phase I ivuxolimab trial. Paper-wide results and their limitations: Clonal expansion of both CD4+ and CD8+ blood T cells was observed from baseline to week 6 at doses 0.1 to 3.0 mg/kg. Partial responders in the 0.1-3.0 mg/kg groups had among the lowest normalized peripheral clonal expansion, especially among CD8+ T cells. Which antigens the clonally expanded peripheral T cells were specific for was not determined. Low levels of normalized T-cell clonal expansion were also seen in some patients who did not respond. On average, CD8+ T cells showed more expanded clones than CD4+ T cells after ivuxolimab.

A word on this clone: Its cognate antigen has yet to be identified. Base qualities are missing; no much larger clone stands one base away.

For sequencing of the TCRbeta CDR3 region, genomic DNA was extracted from the sorted cells. The immunoSEQ Assay was used to sequence the TCRbeta CDR3 regions. In TCRdb, the immuneACCESS table is reduced to in-frame sequences with V and J assigned. These tables do not hold every clone; where another copy was compared, an unresolved V gene accounts for under half, and the others remain unexplained. In this sample the table shows nearly 50,000 clones, about 88% of which occur a single time. The ten most abundant clones make up 1.5% to 2% of the sample. The trial excluded patients who had a history of autoimmune disease or were on systemic immunosuppression. Peripheral blood for TCR sequencing was collected from all dose cohorts at baseline, on cycle 4 day 1, and on cycle 7 day 1. The samples were drawn from a first-in-human, open-label, multicenter phase I dose-escalation trial of ivuxolimab. Adults with locally advanced or metastatic melanoma, renal cell carcinoma, hepatocellular carcinoma or head and neck squamous cell carcinoma were enrolled in the trial. CD4+ and CD8+ T cells were sorted separately from peripheral blood before TCR sequencing.

Specimen: CD4+ or CD8+ T cells sorted from blood, collected in a trial of the OX40 agonist ivuxolimab. This TCR came from an adult with an advanced solid tumor such as melanoma, head and neck, liver or kidney cancer.

The sequence in DNA is TGCAGCGTTGGGGGCCTCATGAACACTGAAGCTTTCTTT. Translated, it reads CSVGGLMNTEAFF. The rearrangement combines TRBV29-1 with TRBJ1-1, with TRBD1 tentatively as D gene (5 bases match). CDR3 length: 13 amino acids, cysteine to phenylalanine. Just the 39-base CDR3 DNA is kept, in frame starting at base 1. The CDR1 and CDR2 encoded by the germline V gene are SQVTM and ANQGSEA. V is pared back by 4 bases and J by 0 bases, with 9 bases lying between the germline termini.